Sequencing of this T cell receptor beta chain was carried out in a study of cytomegalovirus exposure and HLA in healthy donors (TCRdb year 2017). In terms of the full investigation: According to an earlier analysis of a few hundred of the donors, 150 million to 200 million T cells yielded 117 million unique TCR beta sequences and 276 Gb of sequence data. Approximately 330 gigabases of sequencing data and 70 million to 100 million unique TCR sequences made up an early release that covered some 640 HLA-typed donors. Among the approximately 420 genotyped donors, roughly 80% belonged to the genetic ancestry cluster associated with self-reported Caucasian donors. The aim of the study was to test whether cataloging public T cell receptors could identify signatures of past pathogen exposure. Using immunosequencing, the study profiled T cell repertoires from about 620 subjects and related those repertoires to cytomegalovirus serostatus. Along with the approximately 700-subject first cohort, a separate validation cohort of over a hundred different subjects was used. To predict cytomegalovirus infection status, the study combined high-throughput TCR immunosequencing, statistical association of individual TCRs with disease status, and machine learning. To study patterns of TCR occurrence, a later analysis re-analyzed previously published TCR beta repertoires from around 670 donors and added high-resolution HLA genotyping. The later analysis used no new phenotypic data to find candidate immune exposures, relying instead on TCR beta sequences and their occurrence across donors. An earlier analysis of several hundred of the donors applied high-throughput TCR beta sequencing to assess whether each TCR beta V gene segment acted as functional or pseudogenic. Donor age, sex, ethnicity and CMV serostatus were collected together with the repertoire data. In a later genetic analysis, genome-wide SNP genotypes for about 65% of the roughly 670 donors were used, and that subset was treated as a discovery cohort. All discovery cohort repertoires had been generated on a single sequencing platform. HLA typing covered class I and class II loci at four-digit resolution. The number of donors typed differed by locus, with roughly 620-640 for A, B, C, DRB1 and DQB1, 522 for DQA1, approximately 570 for DPA1, and around 430 for DPB1. A handful of DR-DQ haplotypes were handled as single units for association and clustering because linkage in the cohort was strong. Among around 400 genotyped donors of the cohort, an average of around 250,000 unique TCR beta nucleotide sequences was sequenced per donor, of which roughly 17% were non-productive. The paper as a whole reports these results and caveats: Broadly in line with IMGT annotations, most TCR beta V segments showed up in productive rearrangements about 90% or about 30% of the time in an earlier analysis of approximately 600 of the donors. Some IMGT-functional V segments, including TRBV6-2 and TRBV6-3, could not be distinguished by the 87-base-pair reads and were therefore excluded. A later genetic analysis associated a missense DCLRE1C variant with V-gene and J-gene trimming of TCR beta chains, and an independent cohort replicated the association. When HLA alleles, especially DR and DQ, strongly co-occurred, attributing TCR associations to individual alleles was difficult. HLA typing was unavailable for some donors at each locus, so association tests used only the typed subset. A later analysis found that HLA-associated TCR beta chains were more clonally expanded and had lower generation probabilities than equally common non-associated chains. In a later genetic analysis, fewer N-insertions in productive TCRs were reported among donors in an Asian-associated ancestry cluster than the approximately 630-donor mean. It was suggested by the authors that the approach could potentially be generalized to other disease states and immunological phenotypes. A cluster of highly shared sequence variants was judged likely to be a technical artifact of the sequencing pipeline. The presence/absence analyses assumed that sequencing depth was roughly uniform across donors, and that assumption may not be true. Three of the identified cytomegalovirus-associated TCR beta chains were confirmed in vitro to be specific for cytomegalovirus antigens. In this cohort, only TCR beta chains were sequenced, and detectable features were limited by the absence of alpha or paired-chain data. The classifier was reported to diagnose cytomegalovirus status with high specificity and sensitivity in both the original cohort and the validation cohort. In a later analysis, the rate of TCR association differed among HLA loci, with DRB1 alleles having the most associated TCRs and HLA-C alleles having the fewest. The study gave a list of over 150 TCR beta chains associated with cytomegalovirus. A later analysis reported that several top co-occurrence clusters appeared linked to parvovirus B19, influenza, CMV and Epstein-Barr virus. Most CMV-associated TCR beta chains appeared to be HLA-restricted in a later analysis, and the HLA associations seemed to be driven largely by CMV exposure. For the cohort, immune exposure information was limited to CMV serostatus. Correlated functional status among segregating V segments might be attributable to linkage disequilibrium, but an unknown experimental factor could not be ruled out. A later analysis associated around 16,000 TCR beta sequences with specific HLA alleles at a false discovery rate of 0.05. Most TCR sequences were seen in very few donors, while some public TCRs were found in many individuals. The earlier analysis of approximately 590 of the donors excluded fewer than 20 rarely observed V segments, including chromosome 9 orphons, because counts were too low. A further reported finding was that TCR beta sequences accurately predicted the HLA-A and HLA-B alleles for most subjects in the first cohort.

Comment on this clone: The target of this receptor is not known. No base quality information exists; no much larger clone differs at one position.

Library preparation was by the immunoSEQ multiplex PCR assay. A mixture of 60 forward primers for TCR Vbeta segments and 13 reverse primers for TCR Jbeta segments was used in the multiplex PCR. Amplification of the CDR3 region of rearranged TCR beta genes was performed with a multiplex PCR assay on genomic DNA. The amplified TCR beta libraries were sequenced on the Illumina HiSeq System as 87-base-pair reads. The authors' pipeline ran thus. In a later analysis, approximately 74 million unique TCR beta chains were counted across the roughly 670 repertoires, and about 10 million of these chains were shared by at least two donors. Raw reads were error-corrected and collapsed into unique sequences by a nearest-neighbor algorithm in which closely related sequences were merged to remove PCR and sequencing errors. Alignment of CDR3 sequences to IMGT reference sequences was used to assign V, D and J gene segments. Each retained sequence needed at least a six-nucleotide match to both a V gene segment and a J gene segment. A rearrangement was called productive if the CDR3 had no stop codons and remained in frame with V and J, and every other rearrangement was called non-productive. CDR3 was defined by IMGT convention, running from the second conserved V-encoded cysteine to the conserved J-encoded phenylalanine. In an earlier analysis of around 600 of the donors, sequences lacking an unambiguous match to a single V gene segment were excluded. An earlier analysis of 500 to 700 of the donors classified V segments as functional when productive rearrangements were above 56.7% and as segregating when the standard deviation between donors was above 5%. A statistical classification framework was built for diagnosing cytomegalovirus status from the catalog of TCR beta chain sequences. In a later analysis, TCR nucleotide sequences were compared against IMGT/GENE-DB human TR gene sequences so that V and J genes could be assigned. In a later analysis, CDR3 sequences and most-parsimonious VDJ recombination scenarios were assigned using the TCRdist pipeline. In a later analysis, each TCR beta chain was defined by its CDR3 amino acid sequence together with its V-gene family, and reads lacking a unique V-gene family were excluded. In a later analysis, 450 to 600 highly shared, low-generation-probability nucleotide sequences were removed to address suspected cross-contamination and a sequencing artifact. For each public chain, a later analysis derived a clonal expansion index from normalized ranks of inferred template counts within each repertoire. In a later analysis, generation probabilities were computed using a VDJ recombination model fitted to out-of-frame rearrangements, and the results were checked against IGoR. In a later analysis, TCR-TCR, TCR-HLA and TCR-CMV co-occurrence was scored with hypergeometric tests, and a repertoire-size bias correction was applied to TCR pairs. False discovery rates were estimated in a later analysis by permuting HLA or CMV assignments 20 times. In a later analysis, co-occurring TCRs were grouped with DBSCAN, and TCRdist sequence similarity was added when clustering was performed within HLA-allele-positive subsets. For co-occurrence clustering, repertoires with fewer than 30,000 or more than 120,000 public chains were excluded, along with 5 or 6 repertoires with anomalous nucleotide sharing. TCRdb stores this immuneACCESS table with in-frame sequences only. Part of the clones is absent; in the studies checked, under half of the shortfall reflects unresolved V genes, and no reason is known for the rest. Clonal size and the V and J genes are those of that table, whereas D and trimming came from the DNA. This sample holds around 140,000 clones; 80% were observed only once. The ten biggest clones cover around 4.4% of the sample.

The cohort comprised 550 to 700 healthy bone marrow donors. Cohort members were all nominally healthy when sampled, although unrecorded immune exposures were likely present. The donor was CMV seronegative and belonged to the group of more than 300 seronegative cohort members. A peripheral blood sample was collected from each donor, and TCR beta sequencing was performed on peripheral blood mononuclear cells. The Qiagen DNeasy Blood Extraction Kit was used to extract genomic DNA from the blood cell samples. Trimming removed 5 bases from V and 9 bases from J, leaving 15 bases between the germline ends. There are 14 amino acids in the CDR3, from cysteine to phenylalanine inclusive. The kept DNA is CDR3 alone, 42 bases in frame from the first base. CDR1 and CDR2, per the germline V gene, are SGHDT and YYEEEE.

This sequence uses TRBV5-6 and TRBJ1-6, with a weak D call of TRBD1 (5 bases match). Input material: PBMCs. The receptor comes from a middle-aged man in good health and CMV-seronegative. CDR3 protein: CASRGRGVSSPLHF. The DNA sequence is given as TGTGCCAGCAGGGGACGGGGGGTAAGTTCACCCCTCCACTTT.